A selection of T cell receptor beta chains follows, all from one sample in a study of identifying expanded T cells in peripheral blood. Assay used: immunoSEQ multiplex PCR; TCRdb lists only in-frame clones, some missing. The repertoire holds approximately 120,000 clones, 75% to 90% seen once, with more than 2.5% in the top ten. The sequencing sample was made of blood. These receptor sequences come from a person between 18 and 69 years old in good health. Both conserved end residues are part of each CDR3. D genes are given only for firm matches. Not every row has a clone size; where given, it reads once, few, many or a size class.

V	D	J	size	CDR3	DNA
TRBV2	NA	TRBJ2-3	NA	CASRRRQRSTDTQYF	TGTGCCAGCAGGAGAAGACAGAGAAGCACAGATACGCAGTATTTT
TRBV27	TRBD2	TRBJ2-7	NA	CASSTPGRGEWEQYF	TGTGCCAGCAGTACCCCGGGGAGGGGCGAGTGGGAGCAGTACTTC
TRBV9	NA	TRBJ2-7	NA	CASSVGRAVGDEQYF	TGTGCCAGCAGCGTAGGAAGGGCGGTAGGGGACGAGCAGTACTTC
TRBV7-2	NA	TRBJ1-3	NA	CASSLMLPGPGNTIYF	TGTGCCAGCAGCTTAATGCTGCCGGGACCCGGAAACACCATATATTTT
TRBV2	NA	TRBJ1-5	few	CASSIVEDQPQHF	TGTGCCAGCAGTATTGTTGAGGATCAGCCCCAGCATTTT
TRBV13	NA	TRBJ1-1	NA	CASSLFTGPNTEAFF	TGTGCCAGCAGCTTATTTACGGGGCCGAACACTGAAGCTTTCTTT
TRBV5-1	TRBD1	TRBJ2-5	NA	CASSSGQGTETQYF	TGCGCCAGCAGCTCGGGACAGGGGACGGAGACCCAGTACTTC
TRBV6-6	TRBD1	TRBJ2-5	once	CASSRGQGETQYF	TGTGCCAGCAGTCGAGGACAGGGGGAGACCCAGTACTTC
TRBV6-5	TRBD2	TRBJ2-1	NA	CASSLTSGAYNEQFF	TGTGCCAGCAGCCTTACTAGCGGGGCCTACAATGAGCAGTTCTTC
TRBV7-9	NA	TRBJ1-2	NA	CASQAWGTYGYTF	TGTGCCAGCCAAGCCTGGGGAACTTATGGCTACACCTTC
TRBV19	NA	TRBJ1-2	NA	CASSTRQNSNYGYTF	TGTGCCAGTAGTACCAGACAGAATTCTAACTATGGCTACACCTTC
TRBV7-9	NA	TRBJ2-4	NA	CASSLVGLKNIQYF	TGTGCCAGCAGCTTAGTAGGGTTGAAAAACATTCAGTACTTC
TRBV6-4	NA	TRBJ1-1	NA	CASSDRDRPRVPRRCEAFF	TGTGCCAGCAGTGACAGAGACAGGCCGAGGGTACCTAGAAGATGTGAAGCTTTCTTT
TRBV5-4	NA	TRBJ1-2	few	CASSLGQDGGYTF	TGTGCCAGCAGCTTGGGACAGGACGGTGGCTACACCTTC
TRBV5-1	NA	TRBJ2-2	NA	CASSIGGVPNTGELFF	TGCGCCAGCAGTATAGGAGGAGTACCGAACACCGGGGAGCTGTTTTTT
TRBV6-6	NA	TRBJ2-7	NA	CASRANGGQYF	TGTGCCAGCAGAGCTAATGGTGGGCAGTACTTC
TRBV19	TRBD1	TRBJ2-1	NA	CASADRDRGIFGEQFF	TGTGCCAGCGCAGACCGGGACAGGGGGATCTTCGGTGAGCAGTTCTTC
TRBV5-1	TRBD1	TRBJ2-1	NA	CASSLGHRDRNEQFF	TGCGCCAGCAGTTTGGGGCACAGGGACAGGAATGAGCAGTTCTTC
TRBV4-3	NA	TRBJ2-7	NA	CASSQDRQGYEQYF	TGCGCCAGCAGCCAAGATCGGCAGGGCTACGAGCAGTACTTC
TRBV11-2	NA	TRBJ1-4	NA	CASSLGGGTKEKLFF	TGTGCCAGCAGCTTAGGAGGTGGGACTAAGGAAAAACTGTTTTTT
TRBV9	NA	TRBJ1-1	NA	CASSGSQGMNTEAFF	TGTGCCAGCAGCGGATCACAGGGTATGAACACTGAAGCTTTCTTT
TRBV15	TRBD1	TRBJ1-2	NA	CATSTTGINYGYTF	TGTGCCACCAGCACGACAGGGATCAACTATGGCTACACCTTC
TRBV19	NA	TRBJ1-3	NA	CASSDGGFSGNTIYF	TGTGCCAGTAGCGACGGGGGTTTCTCTGGAAACACCATATATTTT
TRBV7-9	NA	TRBJ2-1	NA	CASSFRRSSYNEQFF	TGTGCCAGCAGCTTTCGCAGGAGCTCCTACAATGAGCAGTTCTTC
TRBV6-6	NA	TRBJ2-2	NA	CASIRAGRTTGELFF	TGTGCCAGCATTCGAGCGGGCAGAACCACCGGGGAGCTGTTTTTT
TRBV10-3	NA	TRBJ1-2	NA	CAISEYLYGYTF	TGTGCCATCAGTGAGTACCTCTATGGCTACACCTTC
TRBV5-1	NA	TRBJ2-7	NA	CASTGQPSEQYF	TGCGCCAGCACGGGCCAGCCAAGCGAGCAGTACTTC
TRBV4-3	NA	TRBJ1-5	NA	CASSQVLTAGNQPQHF	TGCGCCAGCAGCCAAGTCCTGACAGCGGGCAATCAGCCCCAGCATTTT
TRBV5-6	NA	TRBJ1-3	NA	CASSLGGLSSGNTIYF	TGTGCCAGCAGCTTGGGCGGGTTAAGCTCTGGAAACACCATATATTTT
TRBV11-2	NA	TRBJ2-7	NA	CASSHSRKTSTYEQYF	TGTGCCAGCAGCCATAGCAGAAAGACGTCGACCTACGAGCAGTACTTC
TRBV7-2	NA	TRBJ1-1	NA	CASSLGQGMNTEAFF	TGTGCCAGCAGCTTAGGGCAGGGAATGAACACTGAAGCTTTCTTT
TRBV25-1	NA	TRBJ2-5	NA	CASSGWTDQETQYF	TGTGCCAGCAGTGGATGGACTGACCAAGAGACCCAGTACTTC
TRBV5-1	NA	TRBJ2-3	NA	CASRWGREADTQYF	TGCGCCAGCCGCTGGGGCAGGGAGGCAGATACGCAGTATTTT
TRBV6-1	NA	TRBJ2-7	NA	CASSEEVVLSPSNEQYF	TGTGCCAGCAGTGAAGAGGTTGTTCTCTCCCCTTCTAACGAGCAGTACTTC
TRBV5-1	NA	TRBJ1-2	NA	CASSPVVREGGYTF	TGCGCCAGCAGCCCCGTTGTCAGGGAGGGCGGCTACACCTTC
TRBV6-5	TRBD1	TRBJ2-7	NA	CASSTPGQGAPEQYF	TGTGCCAGCAGTACCCCGGGACAGGGGGCACCCGAGCAGTACTTC
TRBV7-9	TRBD1	TRBJ1-2	NA	CASSLLGTGAGFNGYTF	TGTGCCAGCAGCTTACTCGGGACAGGGGCGGGCTTTAATGGCTACACCTTC
TRBV5-4	TRBD1	TRBJ1-2	NA	CASSPNDREGYGYTF	TGTGCCAGCAGCCCGAACGACAGGGAGGGCTATGGCTACACCTTC
TRBV4-1	TRBD1	TRBJ1-5	NA	CASSRSGQGGQPQHF	TGCGCCAGCAGCCGATCTGGACAGGGTGGTCAGCCCCAGCATTTT
TRBV30	NA	TRBJ1-3	NA	CAWSAGGNRFFGNTIYF	TGTGCCTGGAGCGCCGGGGGAAACAGGTTCTTTGGAAACACCATATATTTT
TRBV7-8	NA	TRBJ1-6	NA	CASSLRGVSAPLHF	TGTGCCAGCAGCTTAAGGGGGGTATCGGCACCCCTCCACTTT
TRBV5-1	NA	TRBJ2-5	NA	CASRGVQETQYF	TGCGCCAGCAGGGGGGTCCAAGAGACCCAGTACTTC
TRBV30	NA	TRBJ2-7	NA	CAWSGLSYEQYF	TGTGCCTGGAGCGGTCTATCCTACGAGCAGTACTTC
TRBV30	NA	TRBJ2-6	NA	CAWSGPSGANVLTF	TGTGCCTGGAGTGGTCCTTCTGGGGCCAACGTCCTGACTTTC
TRBV11-2	NA	TRBJ1-2	few	CASSLFHLVTGDYGYTF	TGTGCCAGCAGCTTATTCCACCTAGTGACAGGCGACTATGGCTACACCTTC